The rows below give T cell receptor beta chains drawn from one sample of a study of shared clonotypes between healthy human individuals. Sequenced by immunoSEQ multiplex PCR; TCRdb stores in-frame clones only, minus some. Among about 490,000 clones listed, approximately 81% were seen once. Sequencing was carried out using PBMCs. The receptors come from a woman in her 40s in good health. Some clones in this sample may be carry-over from other donors' samples. The CDR3 runs from the conserved cysteine through the conserved F or W. A D gene is named only where the DNA matches it firmly. Only some rows state a clone size, as once, few, many or a class for expanded clones.

TRBJ2-1 many NA TRBV29-1 TGCAGCGGTGGCCTTAGGGGGTACAATGAGCAGTTCTTC CSGGLRGYNEQFF
TRBJ2-7 NA NA TRBV6-5 TGTGCCAGCAGTTCTGTAGGGGGAATGTTCTCCTACGAGCAGTACTTC CASSSVGGMFSYEQYF
TRBJ1-5 NA NA TRBV7-2 TGTGCCAGCAGCTTAGAGGGAATTGGCAATCAGCCCCAGCATTTT CASSLEGIGNQPQHF
TRBJ2-2 NA TRBD2 TRBV5-4 TGTGCCAGCAGGTCGACTAGCGTGAACACCGGGGAGCTGTTTTTT CASRSTSVNTGELFF
TRBJ2-7 NA TRBD2 TRBV11-2 TGTGCCAGCGGAGCCCCCGCGGAACTAGCGGTCTACGAGCAGTACTTC CASGAPAELAVYEQYF
TRBJ1-6 NA TRBD1 TRBV7-9 TGTGCCAGCAGCATAAACAGGGGTCCACTCCACTTT CASSINRGPLHF
TRBJ2-3 NA NA TRBV18 TGTGCCAGCTCACCCGGGACCGCCACAGATACGCAGTATTTT CASSPGTATDTQYF
TRBJ2-7 NA NA TRBV2 TGTGCCAGCAGTGAGCGCAGGGACCGAGAGCAGTACTTC CASSERRDREQYF
TRBJ2-5 NA NA TRBV7-2 TGTGCCAGCAGCTTACTGGGCAGTTCCCAAGAGACCCAGTACTTC CASSLLGSSQETQYF
TRBJ1-2 NA TRBD1 TRBV19 TGTGCCAGTAGTTCCGGTGGACAGGGCTATGGCTACACCTTC CASSSGGQGYGYTF
TRBJ2-5 NA TRBD2 TRBV2 TGTGCCAGCAACACGGGACTAGCGGGAGAGGAAGAGACCCAGTACTTC CASNTGLAGEEETQYF
TRBJ1-1 NA TRBD1 TRBV11-2 TGTGCCAGCAGCTTAGTGACAGGGGGCATTAGCACTGAAGCTTTCTTT CASSLVTGGISTEAFF
TRBJ2-4 NA NA TRBV6-1 TGTGCCAGCAGTGCACAGGGCTTAGCCAAAAACATTCAGTACTTC CASSAQGLAKNIQYF
TRBJ1-3 NA NA TRBV4-1 TGCGCCAGCAGCCGCCCACCTGGAAACACCATATATTTT CASSRPPGNTIYF
TRBJ2-3 NA TRBD1 TRBV5-1 TGCGCCAGCAGCGCGCGGACAGGGGAGGCAGATACGCAGTATTTT CASSARTGEADTQYF
TRBJ1-6 NA NA TRBV4-3 TGCGCCAGCAGCCAAAATCCGGGACTGGATTCACCCCTCCACTTT CASSQNPGLDSPLHF
TRBJ2-7 few TRBD1 TRBV7-9 TGTGCCAGCAGCTTGGATCTAACGGGACAGGGAGATCAGCAGTACTTC CASSLDLTGQGDQQYF
TRBJ1-4 NA NA TRBV30 TGTGCCTGGAGTCCCTGGACAGCAACTAATGAAAAACTGTTTTTT CAWSPWTATNEKLFF
TRBJ2-7 NA NA TRBV28 TGTGCCAGCAGCACCGTGGCGGGTCGACCCTACGAGCAGTACTTC CASSTVAGRPYEQYF
TRBJ2-7 once TRBD1 TRBV6-6 TGTGCCAGCAGTACCCGACAGGGCTACTACGAGCAGTACTTC CASSTRQGYYEQYF
TRBJ2-7 once NA TRBV7-6 TGTGCCAGCAGCTTAGCCAGTATGCCCTACGAGCAGTACTTC CASSLASMPYEQYF
TRBJ1-1 NA TRBD1 TRBV18 TGTGCCAGCTCACCGGGACAGGGGGCGCGGAACACTGAAGCTTTCTTT CASSPGQGARNTEAFF
TRBJ2-1 few TRBD2 TRBV6-4 TGTGCCAGCAGTGACTCTAGCGGGAGTTACAATGAGCAGTTCTTC CASSDSSGSYNEQFF
TRBJ1-2 NA TRBD1 TRBV28 TGTGCCAGCAGTCTATATGGGACAGGGGACGCCTTC CASSLYGTGDAF
TRBJ2-3 NA TRBD2 TRBV27 TGTGCCAGTGATGCCGGGACTAGCGGAGTACCTAGCACAGATACGCAGTATTTT CASDAGTSGVPSTDTQYF
TRBJ2-2 NA NA TRBV19 TGTGCCAGTAGGCAGTGGGACACCGGGGAGCTGTTTTTT CASRQWDTGELFF
TRBJ2-3 NA NA TRBV25-1 TGTGCCAGCAGTGAGGTCGGCACAGATACGCAGTATTTT CASSEVGTDTQYF
TRBJ2-1 once NA TRBV30 TGTGCCTGGAATAAATCTCCTAGTTGGTACAATGAGCAGTTCTTC CAWNKSPSWYNEQFF
TRBJ2-7 NA TRBD2 TRBV5-5 TGTGCCAGCAGCTTGGGACTAGCGGTAACCTACGAGCAGTACTTC CASSLGLAVTYEQYF
TRBJ2-7 NA NA TRBV29-1 TGTAGCGTTGATCTAGACAGTCGGTCGTACTTC CSVDLDSRSYF
TRBJ2-1 few TRBD1 TRBV5-1 TGCGCCAGCAGCTTGGCCGGGAGACAGGGGACTGGGCAGTTCTTC CASSLAGRQGTGQFF
TRBJ2-7 NA TRBD2 TRBV4-1 TGCGCCAGCAGCCAGGGCTTAGGCGGGAGGCCACTCGGGCAGTACTTC CASSQGLGGRPLGQYF
TRBJ2-1 many TRBD2 TRBV6-1 TGTGCCAGCAGTACCACTACATCGGGGGGTGAGCAGTTCTTC CASSTTTSGGEQFF
TRBJ2-7 NA NA TRBV28 TGTGCCAGCAGTTTAGAAACCAGCTCGACTAGGACCTACGAGCAGTACTTC CASSLETSSTRTYEQYF
TRBJ2-3 NA NA TRBV2 TGTGCCAGCAGTGAGGGAACAAGCACAGATACGCAGTATTTT CASSEGTSTDTQYF
TRBJ2-7 many NA TRBV27 TGTGCCAGCAGTTCCTACGAGCAGTACTTC CASSSYEQYF
TRBJ2-7 NA TRBD1 TRBV4-1 TGCGCCAGTAGCCAAGTACAGGGGGCGAGGAACGAGCAGTACTTC CASSQVQGARNEQYF
TRBJ1-3 NA NA TRBV4-2 TGTGCCAGCAGCTTGACCCTCTCTGGAAACACCATATATTTT CASSLTLSGNTIYF
TRBJ1-2 NA NA TRBV19 TGTGCCAGTAGTATAGGACAGGCGAACTATGGCTACACCTTC CASSIGQANYGYTF
TRBJ2-5 once NA TRBV7-6 TGTGCCAGCAGCTTAGCGCTGGGTCAAGAGACCCAGTACTTC CASSLALGQETQYF
TRBJ1-5 few NA TRBV6-4 TGTGCCAGCAGTGGCGGAGCGGGTCAGCCCCAGCATTTT CASSGGAGQPQHF
TRBJ2-3 NA NA TRBV5-1 TGCGCCAGCAGACTTTCCCAACACACAGATACGCAGTATTTT CASRLSQHTDTQYF
TRBJ1-1 NA NA TRBV27 TGTGCCAGCAGTTTATCCAGCAGGGGTGAAGCTTTCTTT CASSLSSRGEAFF